This T cell receptor beta chain came from a study of blood T cells in healthy people across ages. Total RNA extraction produced at least 5.5 micrograms (per sample) for the study. Combining a sample-barcoded 5' primer with a J-beta primer mix, a second PCR ran for 7 to 11 cycles. CDR3-containing paired-end reads numbering at least 2.5 million came from each sample. One entry per CDR3 protein, called by TCRdb with MiXCR from the 5' RACE reads. The top ten hold more than 4% of the sample, which has 1,500,000 or so distinct CDR3 sequences, approximately 39% seen once. This clonotype occurred once. The TCR comes from a woman under 30 in good health. Sequenced sample: blood.

The DNA of the CDR3 is TGCAGTGCTAGAGATAGGGCGGGAGGTACCTACGAGCAGTACTTC. This sequence encodes CSARDRAGGTYEQYF. This sequence joins TRBV20-1 and TRBJ2-7; 8 bases align to TRBD2. The CDR3 spans 15 residues. The germline CDR1 and CDR2 sequences are DFQATT and SNEGSKA (reference sequence). V gave up 0 bases and J gave up 2 bases; unmatched junction bases: 6.